These T cell receptor beta chains were read from a single sample in a study of cytomegalovirus exposure and HLA in healthy donors. The table came from immunoSEQ multiplex PCR; TCRdb's copy has only in-frame clones and leaves some out. Among 170,000 or so clones listed, roughly four fifths were seen once. The sample taken for sequencing was PBMCs. Receptors were obtained from a man aged 50 to 60 in good health and CMV-seronegative. CDR3s include the opening cysteine and the closing phenylalanine or tryptophan.

J | V | CDR3
TRBJ2-7 | TRBV7-9 | CASSSLSSLRYEQYF
TRBJ2-6 | TRBV7-9 | CSSSLGRGAPGANVLTF
TRBJ2-1 | TRBV7-9 | CASSRRGSSYNEQFF
TRBJ1-4 | TRBV4-1 | CASSKRTGANEKLFF
TRBJ2-2 | TRBV28 | CASRTGGPAGELFF
TRBJ2-2 | TRBV7-9 | CASSSMVVGVYPGELFF
TRBJ2-2 | TRBV2 | CASSERVNTGELFF
TRBJ1-2 | TRBV28 | CASSSLGTGAFGYTF
TRBJ2-1 | TRBV7-9 | CSSSLGPIAGGGQFF
TRBJ1-5 | TRBV11-2 | CASSPNPDRGMGSQHF
TRBJ2-1 | TRBV27 | CASSLQQGAIEQFF
TRBJ1-1 | TRBV7-9 | CASSFRQNMNTEAFF
TRBJ1-1 | TRBV6-1 | CASSVSHNTEAFF
TRBJ1-1 | TRBV5-6 | CASSLRSEAFF
TRBJ1-3 | TRBV11-3 | CASSGGGYSGNTIYF
TRBJ1-5 | TRBV19 | CASSPRVGQPQHF
TRBJ2-7 | TRBV6-6 | CASTRTSETYEQYF
TRBJ2-1 | TRBV7-6 | CASSLVSSENEQFF
TRBJ2-1 | TRBV7-8 | CASSPVGVIEGQFF
TRBJ2-7 | TRBV7-2 | CASSLGGFLAGKNEQYF
TRBJ1-2 | TRBV7-2 | CASSRQGEGGYTF
TRBJ2-3 | TRBV4-3 | CASSQAASGDLDTQYF
TRBJ1-4 | TRBV7-8 | CASSPRTGVEKLFF
TRBJ1-6 | TRBV7-2 | CASSPEGQVNSPLHF
TRBJ2-7 | TRBV28 | CASSASGLAGGPRYYEQYF
TRBJ1-1 | TRBV6-1 | CASSERTGFAEAFF
TRBJ2-2 | TRBV7-2 | CASSLRLAGGPETGELFF
TRBJ2-2 | TRBV5-8 | CASSSRLAGLTGELFF
TRBJ2-7 | TRBV29-1 | CSVIAGPPYEQYF
TRBJ2-6 | TRBV18 | CASSPPGYRTRSGANVLTF
TRBJ1-1 | TRBV28 | CASTGADLMNTEAFF
TRBJ1-1 | TRBV11-2 | CASSLDRAQAFF
TRBJ1-3 | TRBV4-1 | CASSPKGTGGGGRQNTIYF
TRBJ1-3 | TRBV6-5 | CASSTGLGTIYF
TRBJ2-1 | TRBV6-5 | CASRNGFNEQFF
TRBJ2-7 | TRBV27 | CASRKSGSGYEQYF
TRBJ2-3 | TRBV19 | CASGTTVDTQYF
TRBJ2-3 | TRBV6-1 | CASALGTGGTDTQYF
TRBJ2-1 | TRBV27 | CASTLRGLGLNEQFF